A selection of T cell receptor beta chains follows, all from one sample in a study of cytomegalovirus exposure and HLA in healthy donors. Clones were sequenced by immunoSEQ multiplex PCR, and TCRdb holds only the in-frame ones, with some missing. The sample lists around 150,000 clones, roughly 89% seen once, with approximately 3% in the top ten. Sequenced: PBMCs. The source is a woman aged 18-35 years in good health and CMV-seropositive. Each CDR3 is given with its conserved first and last residue. The D gene is left open where the match is weak. Clone size is shown for a subset of rows, as once, few, many or a class of expanded clone.

clone_size: once
cdr3_length: 16
d_call: TRBD1
j_call: TRBJ1-4
v_call: TRBV5-6
cdr3_aa: CASSLGTGAFNEKLFF
cdr3_nt: TGTGCCAGCAGCTTGGGGACAGGGGCGTTTAATGAAAAACTGTTTTTT

clone_size: .
cdr3_length: 14
d_call: .
j_call: TRBJ2-7
v_call: TRBV7-6
cdr3_aa: CASSLGQSPYEQYF
cdr3_nt: TGTGCCAGCAGCTTAGGGCAGTCCCCCTACGAGCAGTACTTC

clone_size: .
cdr3_length: 17
d_call: .
j_call: TRBJ1-5
v_call: TRBV7-2
cdr3_aa: CASSLPVLLGGNQPQHF
cdr3_nt: TGTGCCAGCAGCTTACCTGTACTCCTCGGGGGCAATCAGCCCCAGCATTTT

clone_size: .
cdr3_length: 16
d_call: TRBD2
j_call: TRBJ2-1
v_call: TRBV6-4
cdr3_aa: CASSPGLAGAKAEQFF
cdr3_nt: TGTGCCAGCAGTCCCGGACTAGCGGGGGCCAAGGCCGAGCAGTTCTTC

clone_size: .
cdr3_length: 15
d_call: TRBD1
j_call: TRBJ1-2
v_call: TRBV6-5
cdr3_aa: CASSSPDRGSRGYTF
cdr3_nt: TGTGCCAGCAGTTCCCCCGACAGGGGGTCCCGGGGCTACACCTTC

clone_size: .
cdr3_length: 17
d_call: .
j_call: TRBJ1-3
v_call: TRBV11-2
cdr3_aa: CASSEIRGSLSGNTIYF
cdr3_nt: TGTGCCAGCAGCGAGATTCGGGGTTCTCTCTCTGGAAACACCATATATTTT

clone_size: few
cdr3_length: 12
d_call: .
j_call: TRBJ1-2
v_call: TRBV10-3
cdr3_aa: CAIRTGADGYTF
cdr3_nt: TGTGCCATCAGGACAGGTGCTGATGGCTACACCTTC

clone_size: once
cdr3_length: 17
d_call: TRBD2
j_call: TRBJ2-5
v_call: TRBV27
cdr3_aa: CANEGLAGRKYQETQYF
cdr3_nt: TGTGCCAATGAGGGACTAGCGGGGAGAAAGTACCAAGAGACCCAGTACTTC

clone_size: .
cdr3_length: 13
d_call: .
j_call: TRBJ1-2
v_call: TRBV28
cdr3_aa: CASSFRERYGYTF
cdr3_nt: TGTGCCAGCAGTTTCAGGGAACGATATGGCTACACCTTC

clone_size: .
cdr3_length: 14
d_call: .
j_call: TRBJ2-7
v_call: TRBV5-8
cdr3_aa: CASSPSRTAYEQYF
cdr3_nt: TGTGCCAGCAGCCCATCCAGGACAGCCTACGAGCAGTACTTC

clone_size: .
cdr3_length: 19
d_call: TRBD2
j_call: TRBJ2-2
v_call: TRBV9
cdr3_aa: CASSSQRLAGEVNTGELFF
cdr3_nt: TGTGCCAGCAGCTCCCAGCGACTAGCGGGAGAGGTTAACACCGGGGAGCTGTTTTTT

clone_size: .
cdr3_length: 12
d_call: TRBD1
j_call: TRBJ1-1
v_call: TRBV5-1
cdr3_aa: CASKDRDTEAFF
cdr3_nt: TGCGCCAGTAAGGACAGGGACACTGAAGCTTTCTTT

clone_size: .
cdr3_length: 16
d_call: TRBD1
j_call: TRBJ1-4
v_call: TRBV4-2
cdr3_aa: CASSAERQGNNEKLFF
cdr3_nt: TGTGCCAGCAGCGCGGAGAGACAGGGGAATAATGAAAAACTGTTTTTT

clone_size: once
cdr3_length: 16
d_call: TRBD2
j_call: TRBJ2-3
v_call: TRBV4-1
cdr3_aa: CASSQRGLAGDDTQYF
cdr3_nt: TGCGCCAGCAGCCAACGGGGACTAGCGGGGGATGATACGCAGTATTTT

clone_size: .
cdr3_length: 13
d_call: TRBD1
j_call: TRBJ1-5
v_call: TRBV30
cdr3_aa: CAWSATGTQPQHF
cdr3_nt: TGTGCCTGGAGCGCGACAGGGACTCAGCCCCAGCATTTT

clone_size: once
cdr3_length: 11
d_call: .
j_call: TRBJ2-3
v_call: TRBV29-1
cdr3_aa: CSAVRSDTQYF
cdr3_nt: TGCAGCGCCGTGCGGTCAGATACGCAGTATTTT

clone_size: few
cdr3_length: 15
d_call: .
j_call: TRBJ2-7
v_call: TRBV15
cdr3_aa: CATSGVLGGGGEQYF
cdr3_nt: TGTGCCACCAGCGGAGTCCTAGGAGGGGGCGGCGAGCAGTACTTC

clone_size: .
cdr3_length: 13
d_call: .
j_call: TRBJ1-2
v_call: TRBV28
cdr3_aa: CASRLTGSTGYTF
cdr3_nt: TGTGCCAGCAGGTTAACAGGGAGTACTGGCTACACCTTC

clone_size: .
cdr3_length: 15
d_call: .
j_call: TRBJ2-1
v_call: TRBV29-1
cdr3_aa: CSAGYTADIYNEQFF
cdr3_nt: TGCAGCGCTGGTTACACGGCAGACATCTACAATGAGCAGTTCTTC

clone_size: few
cdr3_length: 12
d_call: TRBD1
j_call: TRBJ2-1
v_call: TRBV19
cdr3_aa: CASSTGGNEQFF
cdr3_nt: TGTGCCAGTAGTACAGGGGGCAATGAGCAGTTCTTC

clone_size: few
cdr3_length: 15
d_call: TRBD2
j_call: TRBJ2-7
v_call: TRBV9
cdr3_aa: CASSVASSGTYEQYF
cdr3_nt: TGTGCCAGCAGCGTAGCGTCTAGCGGTACCTACGAGCAGTACTTC

clone_size: once
cdr3_length: 15
d_call: TRBD2
j_call: TRBJ2-1
v_call: TRBV6-1
cdr3_aa: CAVSREGLPHVEQFF
cdr3_nt: TGTGCCGTCTCGAGGGAGGGGCTCCCTCATGTTGAGCAGTTCTTC

clone_size: .
cdr3_length: 15
d_call: TRBD2
j_call: TRBJ2-1
v_call: TRBV28
cdr3_aa: CASSFGGSSYNEQFF
cdr3_nt: TGTGCCAGCAGTTTCGGGGGGAGCTCCTACAATGAGCAGTTCTTC

clone_size: .
cdr3_length: 14
d_call: .
j_call: TRBJ1-1
v_call: TRBV28
cdr3_aa: CASSSVYSRREAFF
cdr3_nt: TGTGCCAGCAGCTCCGTCTATAGCCGACGGGAAGCTTTCTTT

clone_size: .
cdr3_length: 15
d_call: .
j_call: TRBJ2-7
v_call: TRBV11-3
cdr3_aa: CASSPSVGSSYEQYF
cdr3_nt: TGTGCCAGCAGTCCCAGTGTGGGGAGCTCCTACGAGCAGTACTTC